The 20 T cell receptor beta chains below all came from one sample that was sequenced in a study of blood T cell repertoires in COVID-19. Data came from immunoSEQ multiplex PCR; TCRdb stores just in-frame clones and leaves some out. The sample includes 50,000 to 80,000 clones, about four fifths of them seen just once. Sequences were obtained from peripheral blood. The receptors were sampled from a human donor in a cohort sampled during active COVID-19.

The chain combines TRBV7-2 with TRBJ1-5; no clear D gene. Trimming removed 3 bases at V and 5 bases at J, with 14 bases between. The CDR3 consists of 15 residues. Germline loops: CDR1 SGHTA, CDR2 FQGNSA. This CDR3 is CASSFSGLGYQPQHF. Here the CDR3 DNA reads TGTGCCAGCAGCTTCTCAGGACTAGGTTATCAGCCCCAGCATTTT.

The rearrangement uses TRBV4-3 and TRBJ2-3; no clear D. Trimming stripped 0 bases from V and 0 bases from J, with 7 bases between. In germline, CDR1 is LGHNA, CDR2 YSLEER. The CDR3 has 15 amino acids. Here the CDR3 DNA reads TGCGCCAGCAGCCAAGACGGGTTCAGCACAGATACGCAGTATTTT. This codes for CASSQDGFSTDTQYF.

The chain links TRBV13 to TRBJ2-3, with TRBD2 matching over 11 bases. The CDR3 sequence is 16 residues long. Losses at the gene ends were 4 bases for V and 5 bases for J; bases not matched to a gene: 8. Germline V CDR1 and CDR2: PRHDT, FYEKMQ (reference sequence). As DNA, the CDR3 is TGTGCCAGCAGCTCCTTAGCGGGGGGGCAGAGAGATACGCAGTATTTT. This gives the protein CASSSLAGGQRDTQYF. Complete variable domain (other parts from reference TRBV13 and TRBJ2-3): AAGVIQSPRHLIKEKRETATLKCYPIPRHDTVYWYQQGPGQDPQFLISFYEKMQSDKGSIPDRFSAQQFSDYHSELNMSSLELGDSALYFCASSSLAGGQRDTQYFGPGTRLTVL.

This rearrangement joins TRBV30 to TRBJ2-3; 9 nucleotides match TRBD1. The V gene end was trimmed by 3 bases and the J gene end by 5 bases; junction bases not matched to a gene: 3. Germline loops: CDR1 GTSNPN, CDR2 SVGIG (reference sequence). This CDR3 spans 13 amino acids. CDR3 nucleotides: TGTGCCTGGAGGCGACAGGGGGGAGATACGCAGTATTTT. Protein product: CAWRRQGGDTQYF.

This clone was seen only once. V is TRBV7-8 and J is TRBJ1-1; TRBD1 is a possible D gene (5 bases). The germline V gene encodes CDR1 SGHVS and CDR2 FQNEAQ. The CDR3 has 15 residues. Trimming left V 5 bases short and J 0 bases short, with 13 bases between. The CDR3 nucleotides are TGTGCCAGCAGCGGAAGGGGAGGCATGAACACTGAAGCTTTCTTT. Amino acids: CASSGRGGMNTEAFF.

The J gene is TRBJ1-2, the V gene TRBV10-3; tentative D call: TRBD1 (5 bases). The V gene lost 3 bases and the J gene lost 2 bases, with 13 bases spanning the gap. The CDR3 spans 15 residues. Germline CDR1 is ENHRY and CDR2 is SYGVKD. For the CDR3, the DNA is TGTGCCATCAGTGACCCAACAGGCGTAAACTATGGCTACACCTTC. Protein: CAISDPTGVNYGYTF.

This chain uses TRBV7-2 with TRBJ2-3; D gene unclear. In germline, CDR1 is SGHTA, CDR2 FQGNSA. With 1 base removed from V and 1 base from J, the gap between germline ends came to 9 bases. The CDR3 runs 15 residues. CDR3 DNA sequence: TGTGCCAGCAGCTTAGACACCTTGCGCACAGATACGCAGTATTTT. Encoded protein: CASSLDTLRTDTQYF.

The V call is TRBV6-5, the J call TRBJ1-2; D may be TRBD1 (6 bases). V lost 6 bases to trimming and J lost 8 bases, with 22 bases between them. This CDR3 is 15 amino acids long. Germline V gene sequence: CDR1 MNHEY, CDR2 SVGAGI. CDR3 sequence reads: CASSPYRAFPGGYTF. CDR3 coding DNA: TGTGCCAGCAGCCCCTACAGGGCATTTCCGGGCGGCTACACCTTC.

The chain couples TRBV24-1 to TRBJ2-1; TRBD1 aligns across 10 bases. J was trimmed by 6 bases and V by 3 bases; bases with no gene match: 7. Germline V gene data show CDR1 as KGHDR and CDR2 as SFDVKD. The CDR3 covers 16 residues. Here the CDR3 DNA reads TGTGCCACCAGTGATCCCGGGACAGGGGTTTTCAATGAGCAGTTCTTC. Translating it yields CATSDPGTGVFNEQFF.

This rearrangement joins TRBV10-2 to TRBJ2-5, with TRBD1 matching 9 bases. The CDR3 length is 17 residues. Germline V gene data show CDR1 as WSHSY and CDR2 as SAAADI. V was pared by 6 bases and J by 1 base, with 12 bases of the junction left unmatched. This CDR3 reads CASRSSRDRVSQETQYF. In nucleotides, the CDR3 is TGCGCCAGCAGATCCTCAAGGGACAGGGTTTCCCAAGAGACCCAGTACTTC.

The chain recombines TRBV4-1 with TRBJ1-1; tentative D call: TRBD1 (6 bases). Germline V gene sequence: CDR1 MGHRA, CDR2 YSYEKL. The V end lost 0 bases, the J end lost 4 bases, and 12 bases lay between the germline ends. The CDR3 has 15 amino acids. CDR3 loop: CASSQDRQGSTEAFF. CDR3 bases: TGCGCCAGCAGCCAAGATAGGCAGGGGAGCACTGAAGCTTTCTTT.

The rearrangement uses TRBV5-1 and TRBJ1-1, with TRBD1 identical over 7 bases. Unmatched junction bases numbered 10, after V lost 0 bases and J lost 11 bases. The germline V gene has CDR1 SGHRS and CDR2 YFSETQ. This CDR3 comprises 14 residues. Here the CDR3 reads CASSLEPGGLYAFF. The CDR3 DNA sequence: TGCGCCAGCAGCTTGGAACCAGGGGGATTGTACGCTTTCTTT. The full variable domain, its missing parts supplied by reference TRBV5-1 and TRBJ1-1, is KAGVTQTPRYLIKTRGQQVTLSCSPISGHRSVSWYQQTPGQGLQFLFEYFSETQRNKGNFPGRFSGRQFSNSRSEMNVSTLELGDSALYLCASSLEPGGLYAFFGQGTRLTVV.

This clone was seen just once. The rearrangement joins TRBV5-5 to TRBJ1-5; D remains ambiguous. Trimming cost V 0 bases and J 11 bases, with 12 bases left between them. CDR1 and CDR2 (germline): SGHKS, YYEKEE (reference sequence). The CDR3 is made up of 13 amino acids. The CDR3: CASSLGSPGTQHF. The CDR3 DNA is TGTGCCAGCAGCTTGGGTAGCCCCGGGACCCAGCATTTT.

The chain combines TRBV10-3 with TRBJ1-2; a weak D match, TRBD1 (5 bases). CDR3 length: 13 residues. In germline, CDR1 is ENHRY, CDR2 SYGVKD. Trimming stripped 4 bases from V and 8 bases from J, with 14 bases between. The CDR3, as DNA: TGTGCCATCAGTGTAGTTACAGGAAACGGCTACACCTTC. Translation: CAISVVTGNGYTF.

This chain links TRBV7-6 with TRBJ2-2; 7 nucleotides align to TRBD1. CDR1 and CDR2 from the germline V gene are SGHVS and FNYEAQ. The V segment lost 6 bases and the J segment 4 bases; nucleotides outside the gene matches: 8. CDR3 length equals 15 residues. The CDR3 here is CASSSDGQATGELFF. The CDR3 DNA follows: TGTGCCAGCAGTTCAGACGGACAGGCCACCGGGGAGCTGTTTTTT.

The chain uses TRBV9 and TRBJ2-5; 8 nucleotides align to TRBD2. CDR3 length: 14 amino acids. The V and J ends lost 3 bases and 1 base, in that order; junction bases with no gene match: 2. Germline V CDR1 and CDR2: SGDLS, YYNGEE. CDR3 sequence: CASSERGGQETQYF. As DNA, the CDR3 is TGTGCCAGCAGCGAACGGGGGGGCCAAGAGACCCAGTACTTC.

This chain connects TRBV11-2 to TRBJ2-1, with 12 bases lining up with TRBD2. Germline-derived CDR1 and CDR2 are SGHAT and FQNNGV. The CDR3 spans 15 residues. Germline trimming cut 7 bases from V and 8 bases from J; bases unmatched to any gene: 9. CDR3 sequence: CASTDLAGGQHEQFF. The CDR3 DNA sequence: TGTGCCAGCACGGATCTAGCGGGGGGGCAGCATGAGCAGTTCTTC.

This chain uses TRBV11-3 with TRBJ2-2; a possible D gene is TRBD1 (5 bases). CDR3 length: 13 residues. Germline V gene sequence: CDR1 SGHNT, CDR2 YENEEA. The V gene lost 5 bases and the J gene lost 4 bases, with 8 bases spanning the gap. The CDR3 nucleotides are TGTGCCAGCAGCGCCACAGGCACCGGGGAGCTGTTTTTT. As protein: CASSATGTGELFF.

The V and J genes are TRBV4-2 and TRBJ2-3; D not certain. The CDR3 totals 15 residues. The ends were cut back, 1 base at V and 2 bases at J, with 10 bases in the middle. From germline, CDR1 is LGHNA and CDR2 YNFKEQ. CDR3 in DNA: TGTGCCAGCAGCCAAGTTGAGCTTTCCACAGATACGCAGTATTTT. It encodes CASSQVELSTDTQYF.

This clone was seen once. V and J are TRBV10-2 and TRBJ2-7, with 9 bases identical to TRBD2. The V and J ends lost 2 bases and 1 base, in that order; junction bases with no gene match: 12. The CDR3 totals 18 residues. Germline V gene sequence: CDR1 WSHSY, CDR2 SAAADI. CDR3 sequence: CASSEIRGGAMGSYEQYF. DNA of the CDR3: TGCGCCAGCAGTGAGATCCGCGGGGGGGCCATGGGATCCTACGAGCAGTACTTC.